This TCR beta chain was captured by sequencing in a study of blood T cells in healthy people across ages. Notes on the study in general: Long-lived donors carried more naive CD4+ cells and greater diversity than aged donors. With naive T cell percentage, TCR beta diversity showed a strong correlation.

This clonotype was recorded only once. What it binds is unknown. The junction shows a germline mismatch at one end, possibly a read error. This CDR3 comprises 14 residues. Germline CDR1 and CDR2: SQVTM and ANQGSEA. A second PCR, run for about 7 to 11 cycles, used a sample-barcoded 5' primer plus a J-beta primer mix. Each single sample gave us at least 2.5 million CDR3-containing paired-end reads. TCRdb fed the 5' RACE reads into MiXCR, producing one record per CDR3 protein. The top ten clones hold about 11% of a sample with approximately 1.5 million distinct CDR3 sequences, around 35% of them seen once.

Sequencing was carried out using blood. This clonotype originated in a woman in her thirties in good health. This sequence joins TRBV29-1 and TRBJ2-3; weak D call: TRBD1 (5 bases). The DNA for the CDR3 is TGCAGCGTTGTGGGCAGGGTGGGCACAGGTACGCAGTATTTT. Encoded protein: CSVVGRVGTGTQYF.